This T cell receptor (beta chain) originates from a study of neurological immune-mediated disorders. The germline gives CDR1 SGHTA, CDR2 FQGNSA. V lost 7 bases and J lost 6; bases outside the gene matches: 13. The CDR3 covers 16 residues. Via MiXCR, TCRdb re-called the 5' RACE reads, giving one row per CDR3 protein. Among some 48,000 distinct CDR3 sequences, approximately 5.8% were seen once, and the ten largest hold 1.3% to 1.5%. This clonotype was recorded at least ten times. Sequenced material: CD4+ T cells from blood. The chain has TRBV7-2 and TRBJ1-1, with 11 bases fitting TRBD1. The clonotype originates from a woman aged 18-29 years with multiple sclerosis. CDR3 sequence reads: CASKNGQGATKPEAFF. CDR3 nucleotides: TGTGCCAGCAAAAATGGACAGGGGGCGACAAAGCCTGAAGCTTTCTTT.